This is a list of T cell receptor beta chains from one sample in a study of cytomegalovirus exposure and HLA in healthy donors. Measured with immunoSEQ multiplex PCR; TCRdb has only the in-frame clones, and not every one. The data show more than 75,000 clones, roughly 85% seen once. Sequenced material: PBMCs. These TCRs come from a man aged 25 to 40 in good health and CMV-seronegative. CDR3s include the opening cysteine and the closing phenylalanine or tryptophan. The D gene is left open where the match is weak. Not every row has a clone size; where given, it reads once, few, many or a size class.

D | size | J | V | CDR3 | DNA
- | - | TRBJ1-5 | TRBV7-2 | CASSPQGGNQPQHF | TGTGCCAGCAGTCCCCAAGGGGGCAATCAGCCCCAGCATTTT
TRBD2 | - | TRBJ2-1 | TRBV7-8 | CASRNRSGRAPEQFF | TGTGCCAGCAGGAATCGTAGCGGGAGGGCCCCTGAGCAGTTCTTC
- | - | TRBJ1-3 | TRBV5-4 | CASSSTASGNTIYF | TGTGCCAGCAGCTCGACAGCCTCTGGAAACACCATATATTTT
TRBD2 | - | TRBJ2-3 | TRBV27 | CASSSASGGPGDTQYF | TGTGCCAGCAGTTCTGCTAGCGGGGGACCGGGAGATACGCAGTATTTT
- | once | TRBJ1-2 | TRBV6-5 | CASSPDSNHGYTF | TGTGCCAGCAGCCCGGACAGCAATCATGGCTACACCTTC
- | - | TRBJ1-2 | TRBV5-5 | CASSLAGMYGGYTF | TGTGCCAGCAGCTTGGCAGGGATGTATGGTGGCTACACCTTC
TRBD2 | - | TRBJ2-3 | TRBV4-3 | CASSQGHSGRTDTQYF | TGCGCCAGCAGCCAAGGGCATAGCGGGAGGACAGATACGCAGTATTTT
TRBD1 | once | TRBJ1-2 | TRBV28 | CASSYGTGRGYTF | TGTGCCAGCAGTTACGGGACAGGCAGGGGCTACACCTTC
TRBD1 | - | TRBJ1-2 | TRBV9 | CASSARQGGGYTF | TGTGCCAGCAGCGCCAGACAGGGTGGGGGCTACACCTTC
TRBD2 | - | TRBJ2-3 | TRBV30 | CAWSVGTSGTDTQYF | TGTGCCTGGAGTGTTGGGACTAGCGGCACAGATACGCAGTATTTT
TRBD2 | - | TRBJ2-2 | TRBV6-6 | CASSSWTSGLTGELFF | TGTGCCAGCAGTTCCTGGACTAGCGGGTTGACCGGGGAGCTGTTTTTT
- | - | TRBJ2-7 | TRBV2 | CASRDRRWNF | TGTGCCAGCAGGGACCGGAGGTGGAACTTC
- | - | TRBJ1-5 | TRBV7-2 | CASSRQFNQPQHF | TGTGCCAGCAGCCGACAATTTAATCAGCCCCAGCATTTT
- | - | TRBJ2-2 | TRBV5-4 | CASSMTGRTGELFF | TGTGCCAGCAGCATGACAGGCCGCACCGGGGAGCTGTTTTTT
- | - | TRBJ2-2 | TRBV5-5 | CASSLGLQARELFF | TGTGCCAGCAGCTTGGGCCTACAAGCGCGAGAGCTGTTTTTT
- | - | TRBJ2-1 | TRBV11-2 | CASSQDGGTYNEQFF | TGTGCCAGCAGCCAAGATGGCGGTACCTACAATGAGCAGTTCTTC
- | - | TRBJ2-3 | TRBV13 | CASSLERVSTDTQYF | TGTGCCAGCAGCTTAGAGAGGGTGAGCACAGATACGCAGTATTTT
- | - | TRBJ2-7 | TRBV4-1 | CASTRIPQPGNSYEQYF | TGCGCCAGCACCCGAATCCCCCAACCAGGGAACTCCTACGAGCAGTACTTC
- | - | TRBJ1-2 | TRBV11-2 | CASSPRQSANYGYTF | TGTGCCAGCAGCCCGCGACAGAGCGCTAACTATGGCTACACCTTC
TRBD2 | once | TRBJ2-3 | TRBV28 | CASSQTSGRGRDTQYF | TGTGCCAGCAGTCAGACCAGCGGGAGGGGGCGGGATACGCAGTATTTT
- | - | TRBJ1-2 | TRBV10-3 | CAISDSAYYGYTF | TGTGCCATCAGCGACAGCGCGTACTATGGCTACACCTTC
TRBD2 | - | TRBJ2-1 | TRBV7-9 | CASYRLAGYMNEQFF | TGTGCCAGCTACAGACTAGCGGGATACATGAATGAGCAGTTCTTC
TRBD1 | - | TRBJ1-4 | TRBV6-5 | CASSSDRVNEKLFF | TGTGCCAGCAGCTCGGACAGGGTGAATGAAAAACTGTTTTTT
TRBD1 | - | TRBJ1-1 | TRBV5-1 | CASSSLHLQLTGESTEAFF | TGCGCCAGCAGCTCTTTACACCTCCAGTTGACAGGGGAGAGCACTGAAGCTTTCTTT
- | - | TRBJ2-7 | TRBV19 | CASSTVTGSEQYF | TGTGCCAGTAGTACCGTTACAGGGTCGGAGCAGTACTTC
TRBD1 | - | TRBJ2-1 | TRBV13 | CASSLTGNEQFF | TGTGCCAGCAGCCTGACAGGGAATGAGCAGTTCTTC
TRBD2 | - | TRBJ2-1 | TRBV5-1 | CASSLELAGENEQFF | TGCGCCAGCAGCTTGGAGCTAGCGGGCGAGAATGAGCAGTTCTTC
- | - | TRBJ1-1 | TRBV5-6 | CASSLGGTAEAFF | TGTGCCAGCAGCTTAGGGGGAACGGCTGAAGCTTTCTTT
- | many | TRBJ2-3 | TRBV5-1 | CASTPYAGTDTQYF | TGCGCCAGCACCCCGTACGCGGGCACAGATACGCAGTATTTT
TRBD1 | - | TRBJ1-2 | TRBV19 | CASKTGNYGYTF | TGTGCCAGTAAGACAGGGAACTATGGCTACACCTTC
- | - | TRBJ2-6 | TRBV10-3 | CAISARGGQKGSGANVLTF | TGTGCCATCAGTGCACGGGGAGGACAAAAAGGCTCTGGGGCCAACGTCCTGACTTTC
TRBD2 | - | TRBJ2-1 | TRBV10-3 | CAISEPGTKVDEQFF | TGTGCCATCAGTGAACCCGGGACTAAGGTCGATGAGCAGTTCTTC
- | - | TRBJ2-5 | TRBV5-6 | CASSLVRQGILQETQYF | TGTGCCAGCAGCTTGGTCCGGCAGGGAATCCTTCAAGAGACCCAGTACTTC
- | - | TRBJ2-7 | TRBV12-2 | CASRRLAGASYEQYF | TGTGCAAGTCGCCGACTAGCGGGGGCCTCCTACGAGCAGTACTTC
- | few | TRBJ1-1 | TRBV10-3 | CAISSQGTEAFF | TGTGCCATCAGTTCTCAGGGCACTGAAGCTTTCTTT
- | - | TRBJ2-1 | TRBV5-6 | CASSLTGSDEQFF | TGTGCCAGCAGCTTGACAGGGAGCGATGAGCAGTTCTTC
TRBD2 | - | TRBJ2-1 | TRBV19 | CASSTPGLADDSYNEQFF | TGTGCCAGTAGTACCCCTGGACTAGCGGATGACTCCTACAATGAGCAGTTCTTC